Following are 8 T cell receptor beta chains from one sample sequenced in a study of glioma-infiltrating T cells. The iRepertoire nested amplicon-rescue multiplex PCR amplified TCR alpha and beta CDR3s from RNA. TCRdb recomputed calls from the multiplex PCR reads with MiXCR, one row per CDR3 protein. The sample records some 100,000 distinct CDR3 sequences, approximately 26% being singletons. Sequencing input: glioma tissue, nonneoplastic brain tissue, or PBMCs (not recorded which). These receptors all come from a human donor with low-grade glioma or glioblastoma, undergoing nonglioma brain surgery, or in good health (not recorded which).

This clonotype came up many times. J is TRBJ1-2 and V is TRBV11-3; 7 positions agree with TRBD1. The V and J ends lost 5 bases and 8 bases, in that order; junction bases with no gene match: 5. The germline V gene encodes CDR1 SGHNT and CDR2 YENEEA. The CDR3 contains 12 residues. In DNA form, the CDR3 reads TGTGCCAGCAGCCCCCAGGACAGGGGCTACACCTTC. It codes for CASSPQDRGYTF.

This clonotype showed up many times. The rearrangement links TRBV2 to TRBJ1-5; 8 bases map to TRBD1. V trimming: 5 bases; J trimming: 4 bases; junction bases outside the gene matches: 1. The CDR3 is 13 amino acids. Germline CDR1 reads SNHLY; CDR2 reads FYNNEI. CDR3 protein: CASSRQGNQPQHF. The CDR3 region has the DNA TGTGCCAGCAGTCGACAGGGGAATCAGCCCCAGCATTTT.

This clonotype was seen repeatedly, ten times or more. The chain joins TRBV6-1 to TRBJ2-1; 11 bases fit TRBD2. J was trimmed by 3 bases and V by 5 bases; bases with no gene match: 6. Germline CDR1 and CDR2: MNHNS and SASEGT. The CDR3 has 16 amino acids. In nucleotides, the CDR3 is TGTGCCAGCAGTTACCACGGGACTAGCGGCTACAATGAGCAGTTCTTC. Its translation: CASSYHGTSGYNEQFF.

This clonotype was observed many times. This sequence joins TRBV7-2 and TRBJ2-7, with D unclear. Germline assignment: CDR1 SGHTA and CDR2 FQGNSA. The CDR3 is 14 amino acids. Trimming took 0 bases from V and 5 from J, leaving 11 bases between them. CDR3 sequence reads: CASSLALYLHEQYF. The CDR3 DNA reads TGTGCCAGCAGCTTAGCCCTCTATCTCCACGAGCAGTACTTC.

The chain links TRBV27 to TRBJ1-1, with TRBD1 identical over 8 bases. The CDR3 runs to 18 residues. The V gene end was trimmed by 3 bases and the J gene end by 4 bases; junction bases not matched to a gene: 16. Germline V gene sequence: CDR1 MNHEY, CDR2 SMNVEV (reference sequence). In DNA form, the CDR3 reads TGTGCCAGCAGTTTGGATGGGACAGGCCCCAAAGGTAGCACTGAAGCTTTCTTT. Its protein is CASSLDGTGPKGSTEAFF.

This clonotype was counted ten times or more. This chain links TRBV14 with TRBJ2-3; the match to TRBD2 covers 11 bases. This CDR3 is built from 14 residues. Germline V gene data show CDR1 as SGHDN and CDR2 as FVKESK. Trimming at V came to 4 bases and at J to 7 bases, leaving 4 bases not matched to a gene. CDR3 bases: TGTGCCAGCAGCCGGGGACTAGCGGACCATACGCAGTATTTT. Translating gives CASSRGLADHTQYF. Complete variable domain (other parts from reference TRBV14 and TRBJ2-3): EAGVTQFPSHSVIEKGQTVTLRCDPISGHDNLYWYRRVMGKEIKFLLHFVKESKQDESGMPNNRFLAERTGGTYSTLKVQPAELEDSGVYFCASSRGLADHTQYFGPGTRLTVL.

The gene calls are TRBV29-1 and TRBJ1-2, with 10 bases aligning to TRBD1. The CDR3 totals 12 residues. CDR1 is SQVTM and CDR2 is ANQGSEA in the germline V gene. The ends lost 6 bases at V and 8 bases at J; junction bases unmatched: 6. CDR3 sequence: CSVRQGAGGYTF. Written as DNA, the CDR3 is TGCAGCGTCCGACAGGGGGCGGGAGGCTACACCTTC.

This clonotype was seen only a few times. The chain couples TRBV10-3 to TRBJ1-5, with TRBD1 matching 7 bases. Germline loops: CDR1 ENHRY, CDR2 SYGVKD. The CDR3 runs to 14 residues. V gave up 7 bases and J gave up 6 bases; unmatched junction bases: 9. The CDR3 DNA reads as TGTGCCATCATGTCGGACAGGACCTCTCAGCCCCAGCATTTT. Its protein product is CAIMSDRTSQPQHF.